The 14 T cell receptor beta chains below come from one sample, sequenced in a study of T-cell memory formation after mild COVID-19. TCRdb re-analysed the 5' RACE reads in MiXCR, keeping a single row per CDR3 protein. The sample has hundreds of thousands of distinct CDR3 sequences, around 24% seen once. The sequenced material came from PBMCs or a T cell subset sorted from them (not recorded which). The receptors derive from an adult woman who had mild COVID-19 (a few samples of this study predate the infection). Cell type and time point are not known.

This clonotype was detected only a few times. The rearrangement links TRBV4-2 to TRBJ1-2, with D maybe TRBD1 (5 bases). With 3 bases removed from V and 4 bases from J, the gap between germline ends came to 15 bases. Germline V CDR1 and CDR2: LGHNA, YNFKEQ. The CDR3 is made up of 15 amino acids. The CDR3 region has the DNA TGTGCCAGCAGCCACCCCGACAGAGACGCCTATGGCTACACCTTC. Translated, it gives CASSHPDRDAYGYTF.

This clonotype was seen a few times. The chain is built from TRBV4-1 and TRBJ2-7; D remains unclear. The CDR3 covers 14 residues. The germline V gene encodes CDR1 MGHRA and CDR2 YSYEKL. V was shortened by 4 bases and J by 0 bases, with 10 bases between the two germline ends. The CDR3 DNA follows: TGCGCCAGCAGCCGTCAGGAAAGCTCCTACGAGCAGTACTTC. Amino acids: CASSRQESSYEQYF.

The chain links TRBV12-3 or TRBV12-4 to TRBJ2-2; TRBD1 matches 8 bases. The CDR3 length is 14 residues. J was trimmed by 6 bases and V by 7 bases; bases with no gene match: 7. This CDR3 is CASIMTRGPGELFF. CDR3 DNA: TGTGCCAGCATAATGACCAGGGGGCCCGGGGAGCTGTTTTTT.

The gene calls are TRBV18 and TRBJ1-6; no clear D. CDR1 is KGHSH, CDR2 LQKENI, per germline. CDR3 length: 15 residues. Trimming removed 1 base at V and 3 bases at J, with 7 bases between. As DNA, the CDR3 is TGTGCCAGCTCACCACGGGCGAACTATAATTCACCCCTCCACTTT. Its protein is CASSPRANYNSPLHF.

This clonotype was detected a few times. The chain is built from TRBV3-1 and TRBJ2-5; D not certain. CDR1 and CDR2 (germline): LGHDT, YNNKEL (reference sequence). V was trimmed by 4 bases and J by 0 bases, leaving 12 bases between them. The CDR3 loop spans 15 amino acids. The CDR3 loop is CASSPAAAYQETQYF. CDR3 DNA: TGTGCCAGCAGCCCTGCCGCGGCATACCAAGAGACCCAGTACTTC.

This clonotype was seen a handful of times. Here the CDR3 reads CSAIRTGSTDTQYF. In DNA, the CDR3 is TGCAGTGCTATAAGGACAGGAAGCACAGATACGCAGTATTTT. This chain connects TRBV20-1 to TRBJ2-3; TRBD1 agrees at 7 bases. The trim removed 4 bases at V and 0 bases at J, leaving 4 bases unmatched. This CDR3 is 14 amino acids long. Germline V gives CDR1 DFQATT, CDR2 SNEGSKA (reference sequence).

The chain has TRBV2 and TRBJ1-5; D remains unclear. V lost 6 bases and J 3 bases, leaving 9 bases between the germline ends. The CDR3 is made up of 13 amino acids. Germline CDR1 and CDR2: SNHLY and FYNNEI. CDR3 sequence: CASRASHNQPQHF. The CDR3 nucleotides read TGTGCCAGCAGAGCCAGCCACAATCAGCCCCAGCATTTT.

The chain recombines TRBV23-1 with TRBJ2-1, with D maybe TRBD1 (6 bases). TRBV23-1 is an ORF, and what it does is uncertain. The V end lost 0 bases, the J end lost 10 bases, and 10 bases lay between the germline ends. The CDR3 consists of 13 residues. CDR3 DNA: TGCGCCAGCAGTCAATCCAGGGGCGTCGAGCAGTTCTTC. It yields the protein CASSQSRGVEQFF.

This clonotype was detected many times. This CDR3 is CASSPFQSAYEQYF. The CDR3 coding sequence is TGTGCCAGCTCACCTTTTCAGTCTGCCTACGAGCAGTACTTC. This chain links TRBV18 with TRBJ2-7; D ambiguous. CDR3 length: 14 residues. Trimming stripped 3 bases from V and 2 bases from J, with 11 bases between. The germline V gene has CDR1 KGHSH and CDR2 LQKENI.

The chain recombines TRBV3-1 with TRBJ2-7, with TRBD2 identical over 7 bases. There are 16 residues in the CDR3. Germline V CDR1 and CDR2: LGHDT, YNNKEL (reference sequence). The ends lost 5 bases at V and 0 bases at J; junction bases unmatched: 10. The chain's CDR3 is CASSYVGGSSSYEQYF. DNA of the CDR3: TGTGCCAGCAGCTACGTCGGGGGGTCAAGCTCCTACGAGCAGTACTTC.

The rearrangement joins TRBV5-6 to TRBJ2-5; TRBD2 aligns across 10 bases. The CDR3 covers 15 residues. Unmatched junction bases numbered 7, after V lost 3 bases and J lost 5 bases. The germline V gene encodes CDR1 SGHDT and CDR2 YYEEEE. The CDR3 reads CASSYGTSVKETQYF. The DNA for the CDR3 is TGTGCCAGCAGCTACGGGACTAGCGTTAAGGAGACCCAGTACTTC.

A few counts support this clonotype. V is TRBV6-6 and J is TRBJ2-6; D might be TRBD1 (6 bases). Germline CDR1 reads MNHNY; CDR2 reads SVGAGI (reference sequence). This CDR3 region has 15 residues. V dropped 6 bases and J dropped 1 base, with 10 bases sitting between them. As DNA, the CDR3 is TGTGCCAGCAGCAACAGGGAATCTGGGGCCAACGTCCTGACTTTC. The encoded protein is CASSNRESGANVLTF.

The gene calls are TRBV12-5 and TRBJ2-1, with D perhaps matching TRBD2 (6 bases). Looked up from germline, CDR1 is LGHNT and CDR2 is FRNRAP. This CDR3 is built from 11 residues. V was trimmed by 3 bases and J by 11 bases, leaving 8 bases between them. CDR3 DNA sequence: TGTGCTAGTGGTTTAGGGACTCAGCAGTTCTTC. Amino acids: CASGLGTQQFF.

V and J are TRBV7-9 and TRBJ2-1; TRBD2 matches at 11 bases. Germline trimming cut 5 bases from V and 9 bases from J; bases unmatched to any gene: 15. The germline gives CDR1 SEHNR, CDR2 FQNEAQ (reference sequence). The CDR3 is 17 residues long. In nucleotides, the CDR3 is TGTGCCAGCAGCCCCTACCCTACTAGCGGGAGTATTAGTGAGCAGTTCTTC. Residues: CASSPYPTSGSISEQFF.